This T cell receptor (beta chain) was sequenced in a study of T cell responses to AZD1222 COVID-19 vaccine. Study-wide results and caveats: The span of vaccine-associated CD4 TCRs extended across spike, with dominance at 160-218 and 743-854. The study identified only five to seven AZD1222 recipients as seropositive at baseline. Donors were chiefly white British, with a greater number of females, and clonal diversity was perhaps underestimated. Following two doses of AZD1222, Spike-specific TCR breadth and depth rose.

As to this clone: Antigen unknown.

TCRdb's table, derived via immunoSEQ multiplex PCR, lists solely in-frame clones and lacks some. The table records about 150,000 clones, under 95% of them present only once. V lost 0 bases and J lost 5, with 7 bases in between. Germline V CDR1 and CDR2: MNHNY, SVGAGI (reference sequence). This CDR3 spans 13 amino acids. This TCR was sampled from an adult in good health. The sample here was peripheral blood, taken on day 0 of AZD1222 vaccination. V usage is TRBV6-6 and J usage is TRBJ1-1; D is undetermined. The CDR3 DNA is TGTGCCAGCAGTTACTCGGCTCTAACTGAAGCTTTCTTT. This codes for CASSYSALTEAFF.